These 28 T cell receptor beta chains share one sample of origin, sequenced in a study of blood T cell repertoires in COVID-19. The repertoire was sequenced with immunoSEQ multiplex PCR; TCRdb's copy has only in-frame clones and lacks some. The sample consists of hundreds of thousands of clones, 91% of them appearing once. Specimen: peripheral blood. The receptor set was obtained from a woman younger than 30 who had recovered from COVID-19.

The rearrangement links TRBV6-5 to TRBJ1-1; D might be TRBD1 (5 bases). The germline CDR1 and CDR2 sequences are MNHEY and SVGAGI. The ends were cut back, 7 bases at V and 0 bases at J, with 15 bases in the middle. There are 15 residues in the CDR3. The CDR3 here is CASTRGGALNTEAFF. For the CDR3, the DNA is TGTGCCAGCACCCGGGGAGGGGCCCTGAACACTGAAGCTTTCTTT.

This sequence joins TRBV4-3 and TRBJ1-2; D gene unclear. Germline assignment: CDR1 LGHNA and CDR2 YSLEER. V dropped 1 base and J dropped 4 bases, with 10 bases sitting between them. The CDR3 spans 14 residues. For the CDR3, the DNA is TGCGCCAGCAGCCAAGTGGGTGACACCTATGGCTACACCTTC. It translates to CASSQVGDTYGYTF.

J is TRBJ2-1 and V is TRBV19, with D possibly being TRBD2 (8 bases). The CDR3 is made up of 14 amino acids. V shed 7 bases and J shed 9 bases, with 19 bases lying between them. Germline CDR1 reads LNHDA; CDR2 reads SQIVND (reference sequence). The CDR3 DNA is TGTGCCAGTAACGACAGGGCGCTAGCGGGTGAGCAGTTCTTC. Translating gives CASNDRALAGEQFF.

The chain employs TRBV24-1 and TRBJ1-5; 7 positions agree with TRBD1. Looked up from germline, CDR1 is KGHDR and CDR2 is SFDVKD. The V and J ends lost 3 bases and 2 bases, in that order; junction bases with no gene match: 9. This CDR3 region has 17 residues. In DNA, the CDR3 is TGTGCCACCAGTGATAGTAACAGGGGATTCGGCAATCAGCCCCAGCATTTT. Translated: CATSDSNRGFGNQPQHF.

The chain recombines TRBV2 with TRBJ1-1, with D unresolved. The CDR3 loop spans 12 amino acids. Per the germline V gene, CDR1 is SNHLY and CDR2 is FYNNEI. The ends were cut back, 3 bases at V and 6 bases at J, with 8 bases in the middle. CDR3 sequence (DNA): TGTGCCAGCAGTGATAGGACTTCTGAAGCTTTCTTT. Protein sequence: CASSDRTSEAFF.

V is TRBV4-1 and J is TRBJ1-5; D gene unclear. The germline V gene has CDR1 MGHRA and CDR2 YSYEKL. The CDR3 length is 15 residues. V lost 3 bases to trimming and J lost 3 bases, with 12 bases between them. CDR3 DNA sequence: TGCGCCAGCAGCCAGAGGGCGGGGAACAATCAGCCCCAGCATTTT. The encoded protein is CASSQRAGNNQPQHF.

This clone appeared a few times. The chain uses TRBV6-5 and TRBJ2-2, with TRBD2 as a possible D gene (6 bases). The V gene lost 6 bases and the J gene lost 1 base, with 12 bases spanning the gap. The CDR3 has 15 residues. Germline V lookup: CDR1 MNHEY, CDR2 SVGAGI. The CDR3 protein is CASSGLTRNTGELFF. In DNA form, the CDR3 reads TGTGCCAGCAGCGGACTGACTAGGAACACCGGGGAGCTGTTTTTT.

Written as DNA, the CDR3 is TGTGCCAGTAGTGCCTACCCCGGGGGCGAGCAGTACGTC. Amino acids: CASSAYPGGEQYV. J is TRBJ2-7 and V is TRBV19, with D maybe TRBD2 (6 bases). The V gene lost 5 bases and the J gene lost 6 bases, with 14 bases spanning the gap. Germline lookup yields CDR1 LNHDA and CDR2 SQIVND (reference sequence). This CDR3 comprises 13 residues.

The chain has TRBV19 and TRBJ1-3; D gene uncertain. CDR1 LNHDA and CDR2 SQIVND come from the germline V gene (reference sequence). CDR3 length: 13 amino acids. Between the trimmed V and J ends, which lost 7 bases and 4 bases, there was a span of 11 bases. The DNA of the CDR3 is TGTGCCAGTACCGCCGGTCGAGGAAACACCATATATTTT. Its protein product is CASTAGRGNTIYF.

The chain links TRBV27 to TRBJ2-1; 9 bases are a match to TRBD1. The CDR3 length is 14 residues. Germline V lookup: CDR1 MNHEY, CDR2 SMNVEV (reference sequence). The trim removed 5 bases at V and 6 bases at J, leaving 5 bases unmatched. The CDR3 DNA follows: TGTGCCAGCAGTGGGTACAGGGGGCTCAATGAGCAGTTCTTC. Its translation is CASSGYRGLNEQFF.

The chain joins TRBV11-3 to TRBJ1-2; D unclear. The CDR3 covers 13 residues. V lost 4 bases and J lost 2, with 8 bases in between. The germline CDR1 and CDR2 sequences are SGHNT and YENEEA. CDR3 region: CASSWRENYGYTF. The CDR3 DNA reads as TGTGCCAGCAGCTGGAGGGAAAACTATGGCTACACCTTC.

The J gene is TRBJ1-1, the V gene TRBV5-4; 7 nucleotides align to TRBD1. The CDR3 is 16 residues long. Germline V lookup: CDR1 SGHNT, CDR2 YYREEE (reference sequence). The J segment lost 1 base and the V segment lost 4 bases, leaving 10 bases of the junction unmatched. CDR3 sequence (DNA): TGTGCCAGCAGCCAGAGCCGGGACAGCTGGAACACTGAAGCTTTCTTT. It encodes CASSQSRDSWNTEAFF.

V is TRBV27 and J is TRBJ1-2; D might be TRBD1 (5 bases). The CDR3 runs to 17 residues. Trimming removed 2 bases at V and 8 bases at J, with 24 bases between. Germline V lookup: CDR1 MNHEY, CDR2 SMNVEV (reference sequence). Written as DNA, the CDR3 is TGTGCCAGCAGTTTACCTGATCCTGGGTCCGGGACTAAGGGCTACACCTTC. Residues: CASSLPDPGSGTKGYTF.

The V and J genes are TRBV12-3 or TRBV12-4 and TRBJ1-1; D is ambiguous. V gave up 2 bases and J gave up 11 bases, with 12 bases separating them. CDR3 length: 12 amino acids. CDR3 amino acids: CASSLIPGAAFF. The CDR3 DNA is TGTGCCAGCAGTTTAATCCCGGGAGCCGCTTTCTTT.

This rearrangement joins TRBV2 to TRBJ1-1; D remains ambiguous. The CDR3 is 14 residues long. V lost 1 base, J lost 4 bases, and 10 bases lay in between. Germline CDR1 SNHLY, CDR2 FYNNEI. CDR3 sequence (DNA): TGTGCCAGCAGTGAAGGGGAGGTGAGCACTGAAGCTTTCTTT. Protein product: CASSEGEVSTEAFF.

This chain links TRBV9 with TRBJ2-1; TRBD2 matches at 8 bases. CDR3 length equals 15 residues. Germline CDR1 reads SGDLS; CDR2 reads YYNGEE. The trim removed 3 bases at V and 6 bases at J, leaving 8 bases unmatched. Here the CDR3 reads CASSAQGLVRNEQFF. As DNA, the CDR3 is TGTGCCAGCAGCGCACAGGGACTAGTCCGCAATGAGCAGTTCTTC.

V usage is TRBV11-2 and J usage is TRBJ1-5; D gene ambiguous. V shed 0 bases and J shed 1 base, with 4 bases lying between them. The germline gives CDR1 SGHAT, CDR2 FQNNGV. This CDR3 comprises 14 residues. For the CDR3, the DNA is TGTGCCAGCAGCTTAGAGCGGAGCAATCAGCCCCAGCATTTT. As protein: CASSLERSNQPQHF. Based on the CDR3 plus reference TRBV11-2 and TRBJ1-5, the full variable domain is EAGVAQSPRYKIIEKRQSVAFWCNPISGHATLYWYQQILGQGPKLLIQFQNNGVVDDSQLPKDRFSAERLKGVDSTLKIQPAKLEDSAVYLCASSLERSNQPQHFGDGTRLSIL.

The chain links TRBV9 to TRBJ2-5, with 9 bases fitting TRBD1. Germline V lookup: CDR1 SGDLS, CDR2 YYNGEE. Trimming removed 0 bases from V and 4 bases from J; junction bases left unmatched: 10. The CDR3 runs 17 residues. The CDR3 DNA reads TGTGCCAGCAGCGTAGGAGGGGGACAGGGCCTTGGAGAGACCCAGTACTTC. It encodes CASSVGGGQGLGETQYF. Drawing the rest from reference TRBV9 and TRBJ2-5, the complete variable domain is DSGVTQTPKHLITATGQRVTLRCSPRSGDLSVYWYQQSLDQGLQFLIQYYNGEERAKGNILERFSAQQFPDLHSELNLSSLELGDSALYFCASSVGGGQGLGETQYFGPGTRLLVL.

This clone was observed once. The chain carries TRBV11-3 and TRBJ2-3; 10 bases fit TRBD2. Germline V gene lookup returns CDR1 SGHNT and CDR2 YENEEA. V shed 5 bases, J shed 2 bases, and the junction held 16 bases outside the gene matches. There are 19 residues in the CDR3. The CDR3 DNA reads as TGTGCCAGCAGCACCAAGCTTAGTTCTAGCGGGAGCCCCACAGATACGCAGTATTTT. Translation: CASSTKLSSSGSPTDTQYF.

V and J are TRBV6-2 or TRBV6-3 and TRBJ2-5, with D maybe TRBD1 (5 bases). The V end lost 2 bases, the J end lost 7 bases, and 14 bases lay between the germline ends. CDR1 and CDR2 (germline): MNHEY, SVGEGT. The CDR3 covers 14 residues. CDR3 DNA sequence: TGTGCCAGCAGTTACGAAACAGGTCCCTCGACCCAGTACTTC. It is translated as CASSYETGPSTQYF.

This rearrangement joins TRBV28 to TRBJ2-7; 8 bases fit TRBD2. The CDR3 sequence is 16 residues long. Trimming at V came to 7 bases and at J to 5 bases, leaving 16 bases not matched to a gene. Germline V gene data show CDR1 as MDHEN and CDR2 as SYDVKM. The CDR3 loop is CASTPRGAGGDNEQYV. In DNA form, the CDR3 reads TGTGCCAGCACCCCTCGTGGGGCGGGAGGTGACAACGAGCAGTACGTC.

In its sample, this clone was seen once. This chain connects TRBV12-3 or TRBV12-4 to TRBJ1-5, with D uncertain. Trimming took 5 bases from V and 3 from J, leaving 8 bases between them. The CDR3 has 13 amino acids. CDR3 protein: CASSLTTNQPQHF. The CDR3 coding sequence is TGTGCCAGCAGTCTGACAACCAATCAGCCCCAGCATTTT.

The V and J genes are TRBV7-9 and TRBJ2-1; 10 bases are a match to TRBD2. Looked up from germline, CDR1 is SEHNR and CDR2 is FQNEAQ (reference sequence). The V gene end was trimmed by 6 bases and the J gene end by 4 bases; junction bases not matched to a gene: 9. The CDR3 runs to 16 residues. CDR3 region: CASRPSSGSQYNEQFF. DNA of the CDR3: TGTGCCAGCAGACCATCTAGCGGGAGCCAATACAATGAGCAGTTCTTC.

This clone was observed a few times. This chain links TRBV7-2 with TRBJ2-2; perhaps TRBD2 as D (6 bases). Trimming cost V 1 base and J 3 bases, with 9 bases left between them. CDR3 length equals 15 residues. Germline CDR1 and CDR2: SGHTA and FQGNSA. The CDR3 nucleotides are TGTGCCAGCAGCTTAGGGGGACTTTACACCGGGGAGCTGTTTTTT. This translates into CASSLGGLYTGELFF.

The rearrangement joins TRBV7-2 to TRBJ2-7; a possible D gene is TRBD1 (5 bases). CDR3 length: 15 amino acids. V lost 1 base, J lost 0 bases, and 10 bases lay in between. CDR1 SGHTA and CDR2 FQGNSA come from the germline V gene. The CDR3 nucleotides read TGTGCCAGCAGCTTAGGTCAGGGTAGCTCCTACGAGCAGTACGTC. Protein: CASSLGQGSSYEQYV.

The chain employs TRBV19 and TRBJ1-2; no firm D call. Germline lookup yields CDR1 LNHDA and CDR2 SQIVND (reference sequence). Trimming took off 3 bases at V and 8 bases at J, with 16 bases between the two ends. The CDR3 consists of 14 residues. The CDR3 region is CASSISGRKAGYTF. The CDR3 DNA reads TGTGCCAGTAGTATCAGCGGACGTAAGGCGGGCTACACCTTC. Together with reference TRBV19 and TRBJ1-2, the CDR3 gives the full variable domain: DGGITQSPKYLFRKEGQNVTLSCEQNLNHDAMYWYRQDPGQGLRLIYYSQIVNDFQKGDIAEGYSVSREKKESFPLTVTSAQKNPTAFYLCASSISGRKAGYTFGSGTRLTVV.

The rearrangement links TRBV29-1 to TRBJ1-2; 12 bases are shared with TRBD1. J lost 1 base, V lost 7 bases, and 10 bases had no gene match. The CDR3 extends over 16 amino acids. Germline lookup yields CDR1 SQVTM and CDR2 ANQGSEA. CDR3 sequence (DNA): TGCAGCGCCATAGGGGACAGGGGGCTTCATAACTATGGCTACACCTTC. This codes for CSAIGDRGLHNYGYTF.

This chain uses TRBV7-2 with TRBJ1-1, with a weak D call TRBD1 (6 bases). The CDR3 sequence is 16 residues long. CDR1 and CDR2 (germline): SGHTA, FQGNSA. V shed 5 bases and J shed 1 base, with 17 bases lying between them. The CDR3 DNA follows: TGTGCCAGCAGCCCTAGGGGGGGCTCCCCGAACACTGAAGCTTTCTTT. Protein product: CASSPRGGSPNTEAFF.